There are many counts of the clone carrying this T cell receptor (beta chain). Its antigen is still unknown. This entry is derived from a study of response to subunit inactivated influenza vaccine. Findings and caveats of the study: Authors suggested that a seasonal influenza vaccination recruits few new T cells each time.

The CDR3 extends over 11 amino acids. Germline-derived CDR1 and CDR2 are LGHDT and YNNKEL (reference sequence). V was clipped by 3 bases and J by 5 bases, with 3 bases between them. TCRdb processed the RT-PCR reads anew with MiXCR; each CDR3 protein has one entry. The sample lists 500,000 or so distinct CDR3 sequences; 15% to 20% were seen once. The chain has TRBV3-1 and TRBJ2-3; no definite D call. This clonotype was sampled from a man in his fifties or sixties who received an inactivated influenza vaccine. Specimen: CD4+ T cells sorted from PBMCs, collected about 23 months after vaccination. In DNA form, the CDR3 reads TGTGCCAGCAGCCATGTAGATACGCAGTATTTT. This gives the protein CASSHVDTQYF.